These 13 T cell receptor beta chains originate from one sample sequenced in a study of OX40 agonist ivuxolimab in advanced cancers. The library was obtained by the immunoSEQ multiplex PCR assay. This is the immuneACCESS table as TCRdb keeps it, with only in-frame sequences that have V and J called. A part of the clones is gone; compared with another copy, unresolved V genes explain less than half, and the rest is unexplained. The sample table records 25,000 or so clones; over 70% of these occur just once. The top ten hold approximately 9.6% of the sample. The sequencing here drew on CD4+ or CD8+ T cells sorted from blood, taken in a trial of the OX40 agonist ivuxolimab. All receptors derive from an adult with an advanced solid tumor such as melanoma, head and neck, liver or kidney cancer.

This chain links TRBV19 with TRBJ2-1, with 8 bases aligning to TRBD2. The CDR3 extends over 14 amino acids. From germline, CDR1 is LNHDA and CDR2 SQIVND (reference sequence). The V and J ends lost 5 bases and 4 bases, in that order; junction bases with no gene match: 4. Here the CDR3 reads CASSPGGEYNEQFF. The CDR3 DNA sequence: TGTGCCAGTAGTCCGGGAGGGGAGTACAATGAGCAGTTCTTC.

This chain connects TRBV11-3 to TRBJ2-1, with 10 nucleotides matching TRBD1. The length of the CDR3 is 15 residues. Germline V gene data show CDR1 as SGHNT and CDR2 as YENEEA. After removal of 5 bases from V and 2 bases from J, the junction contained 3 bases not matched to a gene. The CDR3: CASSQGQGAYNEQFF. CDR3 coding DNA: TGTGCCAGCAGCCAAGGACAGGGGGCCTACAATGAGCAGTTCTTC.

This chain joins TRBV27 and TRBJ1-2; 8 nucleotides line up with TRBD1. V was pared by 2 bases and J by 4 bases, with 3 bases of the junction left unmatched. The CDR3 has 14 residues. Germline assignment: CDR1 MNHEY and CDR2 SMNVEV (reference sequence). The CDR3 coding sequence is TGTGCCAGCAGTTTAAACCAGGGGGCCTATGGCTACACCTTC. Its protein product is CASSLNQGAYGYTF.

The chain uses TRBV7-9 and TRBJ2-1; 9 positions agree with TRBD2. CDR1 and CDR2 (germline): SEHNR, FQNEAQ (reference sequence). The CDR3 consists of 16 residues. After removal of 5 bases from V and 7 bases from J, the junction contained 12 bases not matched to a gene. This CDR3 is CASSPYGGLAGNEQFF. The DNA for the CDR3 is TGTGCCAGCAGCCCTTATGGGGGGCTAGCGGGAAATGAGCAGTTCTTC.

The gene calls are TRBV2 and TRBJ1-1; TRBD1 matches at 11 bases. The CDR3 covers 11 residues. From germline, CDR1 is SNHLY and CDR2 FYNNEI. In nucleotides, the CDR3 is TGTGCGTCGGACAGGGGGCAGCGGGCTTTCTTT. It codes for CASDRGQRAFF.

The J gene is TRBJ2-5, the V gene TRBV18; no clear D gene. Trimming cost V 3 bases and J 5 bases, with 10 bases left between them. This CDR3 has 13 residues. CDR1 and CDR2 (germline): KGHSH, LQKENI. Here the CDR3 DNA reads TGTGCCAGCTCACCGCTCGTTCCGGAGACCCAGTACTTC. Translation: CASSPLVPETQYF. Variable domain in full (rest from reference TRBV18 and TRBJ2-5): NAGVMQNPRHLVRRRGQEARLRCSPMKGHSHVYWYRQLPEEGLKFMVYLQKENIIDESGMPKERFSAEFPKEGPSILRIQQVVRGDSAAYFCASSPLVPETQYFGPGTRLLVL.

J is TRBJ2-7 and V is TRBV10-3; 9 nucleotides agree with TRBD1. Germline CDR1 and CDR2: ENHRY and SYGVKD. CDR3 size: 14 residues. The junction had 8 bases not matched to a gene; V was cut back by 6 bases and J by 5 bases. The CDR3 is CAIRLTGGGNEQYF. In nucleotides, the CDR3 is TGTGCCATCAGACTGACAGGGGGTGGAAACGAGCAGTACTTC.

J is TRBJ1-4 and V is TRBV18; the D gene is possibly TRBD1 (5 bases). The ends were cut back, 6 bases at V and 11 bases at J, with 13 bases in the middle. This CDR3 has 12 residues. In germline, CDR1 is KGHSH, CDR2 LQKENI. CDR3 coding DNA: TGTGCCAGCTCTACCGGGACGGAGAAACTGTTTTTT. Amino acid sequence: CASSTGTEKLFF.

This clone occurred a few times. The chain joins TRBV5-1 to TRBJ2-3, with D maybe TRBD2 (6 bases). This CDR3 is built from 15 residues. Germline V gene data show CDR1 as SGHRS and CDR2 as YFSETQ. V was pared by 1 base and J by 3 bases, with 12 bases between. Written as DNA, the CDR3 is TGCGCCAGCAGCTTGTACGGGGGAGAGACAGATACGCAGTATTTT. Its translation: CASSLYGGETDTQYF.

This clone was seen more than once but under ten times. This chain uses TRBV7-3 with TRBJ1-1; TRBD1 might be the D (5 bases). In germline, CDR1 is SGHTA, CDR2 FQGTGA. V was trimmed by 5 bases and J by 0 bases, leaving 16 bases between them. There are 16 residues in the CDR3. CDR3 in amino acids: CASSAGLLPMNTEAFF. For the CDR3, the DNA is TGTGCCAGCAGCGCGGGACTTCTACCCATGAACACTGAAGCTTTCTTT.

This chain uses TRBV10-2 with TRBJ1-3; D unresolved. The ends were cut back, 6 bases at V and 0 bases at J, with 9 bases in the middle. CDR1 and CDR2 from the germline V gene are WSHSY and SAAADI. The length of the CDR3 is 14 residues. The CDR3, as DNA: TGCGCCAGCAGCGCTAGGGACTCTGGAAACACCATATATTTT. Translated: CASSARDSGNTIYF.

This clone was seen a few times. This chain uses TRBV5-6 with TRBJ1-1; D is possibly TRBD1 (5 bases). The CDR3 extends over 11 amino acids. Germline V gene data show CDR1 as SGHDT and CDR2 as YYEEEE. Trimming cost V 5 bases and J 8 bases, with 10 bases left between them. CDR3 nucleotide sequence: TGTGCCAGCAGGGGTCCAGGGGAAGCTTTCTTT. It is translated as CASRGPGEAFF.

The chain carries TRBV12-5 and TRBJ2-1, with 11 nucleotides matching TRBD2. The length of the CDR3 is 17 residues. The ends lost 4 bases at V and 5 bases at J; junction bases unmatched: 10. Germline CDR1 reads LGHNT; CDR2 reads FRNRAP. The CDR3 coding sequence is TGTGCTAGTGGTTCGAACACCGGGACTAGCGGCAACAATGAGCAGTTCTTC. Protein: CASGSNTGTSGNNEQFF.